Reported below is one TCR beta chain. What it binds is unknown. Trimming stripped 5 bases from V and 2 bases from J, with 11 bases between. The length of the CDR3 is 13 residues. Germline CDR1 is SGHRS and CDR2 is YFSETQ. The sample is drawn from a study of cytotoxic CD8 clonotypes in ibrutinib-treated CLL. Study-wide results and limits: Private clonotypes, not public ones, expanded at ibrutinib response.

TCRdb's copy holds only in-frame clones and misses some; the assay was immunoSEQ multiplex PCR. This table holds some 150,000 clones, around 80% found once. The rearrangement joins TRBV5-1 to TRBJ2-7, with D tentatively TRBD2 (6 bases). This clonotype was obtained from a human donor with chronic lymphocytic leukemia. The sequenced sample was PBMCs, obtained after 12 months of ibrutinib treatment. CDR3 bases: TGCGCCAGCAGGGGCGGGAACCCCTACGAGCAGTACTTC. Its translation is CASRGGNPYEQYF.